This TCR beta chain was retrieved from a study of blood T cell repertoires in COVID-19 (dated by TCRdb to between 2020 and 2021). General notes on the study: Collaborator samples came from the United States, Italy and Spain and covered acute and convalescent phases of COVID-19. Samples were obtained from the ongoing ImmuneRACE study (first 160 participants) and from approximately 1,200 subjects provided by 6 global collaborators. The prospective study material was composed of cDNA or gDNA derived from T cells, B-cell-depleted T cells, or PBMCs. Subjects who had been exposed to COVID-19, were actively infected with it, or had recovered from it provided the deeply sampled blood TCRbeta repertoires that made up the dataset. HLA class I and class II types, where available, came from metadata supplied by the sample provider rather than from assay-based typing. The repertoires were made available in a free public database intended to serve as a resource for research on the immune response to SARS-CoV-2. A de-identified subject ID, COVID-19 status, age in years and sex were almost always included in the sample metadata. Results and caveats for the whole study, not just this receptor: Clinical and demographic metadata were provided uncurated, with the amount varying by source and participant.

V was cut back by 4 bases and J by 13 bases, leaving a gap of 16 bases between them. Based on the germline V gene, the CDR1 and CDR2 sequences are SNHLY and FYNNEI. The CDR3, from cysteine to phenylalanine, totals 12 residues. The only DNA kept is the CDR3, 36 bases in frame from the first base. TCRbeta CDR3 regions were amplified from genomic DNA using the immunoSEQ Assay, a bias-controlled multiplex PCR. The paper's processing steps were these. The number of nucleated cells in each sample was estimated by amplification of reference gene primers within the assay. To quantify the absolute abundance of each unique TCRbeta CDR3 rearrangement, sequence reads were collapsed and filtered. For each sample, productive Simpson clonality was calculated as the square root of Simpson's diversity index over productive rearrangements. Sourced from immuneACCESS, this table was stored by TCRdb with only in-frame sequences that have V and J called. A share of the clones is absent; for the studies checked, an unresolved V gene accounts for under half, and the remainder has no known explanation. The V and J calls and the clone size are those of that table, but D and trimming were determined from the DNA. For this sample there are approximately 92,000 clones; 80% appear just once. The biggest ten clones account for about 8.4% of the sample.

Remarks on this clone: Its antigen is currently not known. No qualities accompany the bases; no much larger clone lies one base away.

A second Seattle source provided samples from volunteer blood donors who had recovered from COVID-19. Collaborating institutions collected whole blood in K2EDTA tubes following their own protocols. For TCRbeta analysis, collaborators shipped samples in one of three forms: frozen whole blood, isolated PBMCs, or DNA extracted from either of those sample types. This TCR came from a man aged 50-59 years who had recovered from COVID-19. The chain was built from TRBV2 and TRBJ1-2; 5 matching bases give a weak D call of TRBD1. The source material was peripheral blood. The CDR3 amino acid sequence is: CASSVVTVAGTF. The nucleotides read TGTGCCAGCAGTGTGGTGACAGTGGCCGGCACCTTC.